These T cell receptor beta chains were read from a single sample in a study of human T cells and chemical hapten exposure. TCRdb ran MiXCR on the RACE reads and lists one entry per CDR3 protein. The sample gives under 110,000 distinct CDR3 sequences, more than 10% of which show up once; 1.5% to 2% is in the top ten. The material was whole blood, obtained in connection with sensitization to the hapten diphenylcyclopropenone (DPC). The source of these receptors is a woman aged 45-65 years with alopecia areata. Some clones in this sample may be carry-over from other donors' samples. Both conserved end residues are part of each CDR3. A D gene is named only where the DNA matches it firmly. Clone size is given for some rows only: seen once, a few or many times, or a class if the clone is expanded.

j_call d_call v_call clone_size cdr3_aa
TRBJ1-5 NA TRBV5-4 many CASSFRGQPQHF
TRBJ2-1 TRBD1 TRBV27 NA CASSFSGTGLINEQFF
TRBJ1-2 TRBD1 TRBV10-2 few CAIRDRGQKYGYTF
TRBJ1-4 NA TRBV5-5 few CASSYQTLTNEKLFF
TRBJ2-5 NA TRBV29-1 many CSVGPLQRKGETQYF
TRBJ1-3 NA TRBV28 NA CASSNPHSGNTIYF
TRBJ1-1 NA TRBV10-3 many CAISARGIQLNTEAFF
TRBJ2-2 TRBD1 TRBV20-1 NA CSAPRQGSNTGELFF
TRBJ2-1 NA TRBV19 few CASSTGFNNEQFF
TRBJ1-5 NA TRBV6-1 NA CASSEGGVYQPQHF
TRBJ2-7 TRBD2 TRBV6-1 few CASSEADGSGSWYEQYF
TRBJ1-1 NA TRBV9 NA CASSVIPRTAEAFF
TRBJ2-7 NA TRBV4-1 NA CASSQAQGYEQYF
TRBJ1-1 NA TRBV2 NA CASSFLATEAFF
TRBJ2-7 TRBD1 TRBV5-4 NA CASSLGRGGQGGEQYF
TRBJ2-5 NA TRBV11-2 few CASSLAGASQETQYF
TRBJ2-7 NA TRBV7-8 many CASSPNYEQYF
TRBJ2-2 TRBD1 TRBV3-1 many CASSQPRTGTNTGELFF
TRBJ2-3 NA TRBV7-2 few CASSFSFTDTQYF
TRBJ1-1 NA TRBV7-9 NA CASSYYKEAFF
TRBJ1-1 TRBD1 TRBV10-3 NA CAIRSDRGGTEAFF